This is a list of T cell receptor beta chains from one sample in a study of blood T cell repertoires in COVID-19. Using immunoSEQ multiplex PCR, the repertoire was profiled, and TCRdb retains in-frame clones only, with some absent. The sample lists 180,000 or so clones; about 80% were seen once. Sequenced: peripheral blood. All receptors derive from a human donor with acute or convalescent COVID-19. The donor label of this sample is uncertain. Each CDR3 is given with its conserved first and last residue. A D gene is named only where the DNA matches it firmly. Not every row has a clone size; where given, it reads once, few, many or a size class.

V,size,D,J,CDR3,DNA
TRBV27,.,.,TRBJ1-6,CASRAGYNSPLHF,TGTGCCAGCAGGGCAGGGTACAATTCACCCCTCCACTTT
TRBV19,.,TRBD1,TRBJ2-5,CASSTPGTGGLKTQYF,TGTGCCAGTAGTACCCCTGGGACAGGGGGCTTGAAGACCCAGTACTTC
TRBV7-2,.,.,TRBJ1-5,CASSLNFQGRFGQPQHF,TGTGCCAGCAGCTTAAATTTCCAGGGAAGATTCGGTCAGCCCCAGCATTTT
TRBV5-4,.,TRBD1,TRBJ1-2,CASSLDRGNNGYTF,TGTGCCAGCAGCCTGGACAGGGGGAATAATGGCTACACCTTC
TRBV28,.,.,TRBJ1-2,CASSSLGGSYYGYTF,TGTGCCAGCAGTTCCCTCGGCGGAAGCTACTATGGCTACACCTTC
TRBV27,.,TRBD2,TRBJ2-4,CASSRTSYSVAKNIQYF,TGTGCCAGCAGTCGGACTAGCTATTCAGTAGCCAAAAACATTCAGTACTTC
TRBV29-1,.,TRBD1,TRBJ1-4,CSVDMTGGNEKLFF,TGCAGCGTTGACATGACAGGGGGAAATGAAAAACTGTTTTTT
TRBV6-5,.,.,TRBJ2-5,CASRGGLGTETQYF,TGTGCCAGCAGGGGGGGATTGGGCACAGAGACCCAGTACTTC
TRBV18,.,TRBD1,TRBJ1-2,CASSPGTGVNYGYTF,TGTGCCAGCTCACCAGGGACAGGGGTTAACTATGGCTACACCTTC
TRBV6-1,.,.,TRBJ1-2,CASSEQAGNYGYTF,TGTGCCAGCAGTGAACAGGCAGGGAACTATGGCTACACCTTC
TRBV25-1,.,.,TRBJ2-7,CASSESPAYEQYF,TGTGCCAGCAGTGAATCCCCGGCCTACGAGCAGTACTTC
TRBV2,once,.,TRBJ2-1,CASSDNEIKQFF,TGTGCCAGCAGTGACAACGAGATTAAGCAGTTCTTC
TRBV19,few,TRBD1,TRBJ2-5,CASSIYGGGQGAQTQYF,TGTGCCAGTAGTATCTATGGAGGGGGGCAGGGGGCGCAGACCCAGTACTTC
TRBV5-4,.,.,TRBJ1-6,CASSLDSGASNNSPLHF,TGTGCCAGCAGCTTGGATTCGGGCGCTAGCAATAATTCACCCCTCCACTTT
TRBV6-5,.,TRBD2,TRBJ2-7,CASSPTSGAYEQYF,TGTGCCAGCAGTCCGACTAGCGGAGCCTACGAGCAGTACTTC
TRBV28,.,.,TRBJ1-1,CASSLGEGRRSEAFF,TGTGCCAGCAGTTTAGGGGAGGGGAGACGGAGTGAAGCTTTCTTT
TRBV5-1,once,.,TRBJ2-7,CASSLGPGEGYEQYF,TGCGCCAGCAGCTTGGGTCCAGGGGAGGGCTACGAGCAGTACTTC
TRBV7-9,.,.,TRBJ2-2,CASSSDSRGGELFF,TGTGCCAGCAGCTCGGACTCAAGAGGCGGGGAGCTGTTTTTT
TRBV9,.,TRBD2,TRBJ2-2,CASSVAGLANTGELFF,TGTGCCAGCAGCGTAGCGGGACTAGCGAACACCGGGGAGCTGTTTTTT
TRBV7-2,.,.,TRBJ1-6,CASSLVGQGNSPLHF,TGTGCCAGCAGCTTAGTAGGCCAGGGGAATTCACCCCTCCACTTT
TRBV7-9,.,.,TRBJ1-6,CASSLGLLNSPLHF,TGTGCCAGCAGCTTAGGGCTCCTGAATTCACCCCTCCACTTT
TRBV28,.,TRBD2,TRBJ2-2,CASRSGRAFTGELFF,TGTGCCAGCAGGAGCGGGAGGGCCTTCACCGGGGAGCTGTTTTTT
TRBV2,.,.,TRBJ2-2,CASRPSGTGELFF,TGTGCCAGCAGACCCAGTGGTACCGGGGAGCTGTTTTTT
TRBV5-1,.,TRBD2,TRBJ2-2,CASSLPPTGTRTGELFF,TGCGCCAGCAGCTTGCCCCCAACCGGGACTAGGACCGGGGAGCTGTTTTTT
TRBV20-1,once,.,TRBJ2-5,CSARGANPSDF,TGCAGTGCTAGAGGGGCGAACCCCAGTGACTTC
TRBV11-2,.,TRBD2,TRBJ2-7,CASSLDGLAGYEQYF,TGTGCCAGCAGCTTAGATGGGCTAGCGGGTTACGAGCAGTACTTC
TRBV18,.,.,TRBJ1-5,CASSPGGLQPQHF,TGTGCCAGCTCACCAGGCGGTCTTCAGCCCCAGCATTTT
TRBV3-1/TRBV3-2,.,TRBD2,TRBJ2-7,CASSREGGSYEQYF,TGTGCCAGCAGCCGAGAGGGAGGGTCCTACGAGCAGTACTTC
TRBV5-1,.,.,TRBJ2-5,CASSSGATQETQYF,TGCGCCAGCAGTTCAGGGGCTACTCAAGAGACCCAGTACTTC
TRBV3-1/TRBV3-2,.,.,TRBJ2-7,CASSQKGGSYEQYF,TGTGCCAGCAGCCAAAAAGGCGGATCCTACGAGCAGTACTTC
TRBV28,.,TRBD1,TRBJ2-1,CASGDRASYNEQFF,TGTGCCAGCGGCGACAGGGCATCCTACAATGAGCAGTTCTTC
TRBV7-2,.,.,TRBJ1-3,CASSLGDSRSGNTIYF,TGTGCCAGCAGCTTAGGAGATTCTCGCTCTGGAAACACCATATATTTT
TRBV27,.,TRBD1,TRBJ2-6,CASWRTGTGANVLTF,TGTGCCAGCTGGAGGACAGGGACTGGGGCCAACGTCCTGACTTTC
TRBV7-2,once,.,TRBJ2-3,CASRPTAGDTQYF,TGTGCCAGCAGACCGACAGCGGGAGATACGCAGTATTTT